This entry features one T cell receptor beta chain sequence. What it recognizes is unknown. Measured with immunoSEQ multiplex PCR; TCRdb has only the in-frame clones, and not every one. Among over 250,000 clones listed, around 86% were seen once. The CDR3 sequence is 15 residues long. The V end lost 2 bases, the J end lost 4 bases, and 14 bases lay between the germline ends. Germline V gives CDR1 KGHSH, CDR2 LQKENI. These data are taken from a study of cytomegalovirus exposure and HLA in healthy donors. General study results and limits: Cytomegalovirus-associated TCR beta chains were listed, numbering roughly 150.

The gene calls are TRBV18 and TRBJ1-2; D is ambiguous. The clonotype comes from a woman aged 18-30 years in good health and CMV-seronegative. The sample comprised PBMCs. DNA for the CDR3: TGTGCCAGCTCACCAATCCCGGAGCCGACCTATGGCTACACCTTC. It codes for CASSPIPEPTYGYTF. Based on the CDR3 plus reference TRBV18 and TRBJ1-2, the full variable domain is NAGVMQNPRHLVRRRGQEARLRCSPMKGHSHVYWYRQLPEEGLKFMVYLQKENIIDESGMPKERFSAEFPKEGPSILRIQQVVRGDSAAYFCASSPIPEPTYGYTFGSGTRLTVV.